This T cell receptor beta chain appears in the sequencing data of a study of CD8 T cells in Susac syndrome (dated by TCRdb to 2018 to 2020). For the study in its entirety: Among the sequenced Susac syndrome patients, five or six had clinically active disease and 8 or 9 were in clinical remission. At the time of blood withdrawal, Susac syndrome patients were either therapy-naive, taking corticosteroids (with some also receiving IVIg), or on IVIg alone. Repertoire sequencing was used to test whether CD8+ T cell activation and differentiation in Susac syndrome was antigen driven. Clonality of the CD8+ T cell repertoire was compared between around 13 healthy donors, some 14 Susac syndrome patients and about 15 multiple sclerosis patients. Paper-wide results and their limitations: The study acknowledged that relatively few individuals were included in the TCR sequencing and HLA analysis. Clonal expansion was observed in Susac syndrome CD8+ repertoires, with the highest expansion in CD8+ TEMRA cells and greater expansion in clinically active than in remitting patients. In the total CD8+ and CD8+ TEMRA repertoires, around 17 and five Susac-specific public clones, respectively, were identified.

RNA was extracted using the RNeasy kit, and about 0.5 to 1 microgram was reverse transcribed with random hexamers. TCR beta CDR3 regions were amplified with the immunoSEQ multiplex PCR assay covering 54 Vbeta and 13 Jbeta segments. To correct PCR amplification bias, a synthetic template baseline was used for both primer optimization and computational correction. On the authors' methods: Reads were annotated to V, D and J genes according to IMGT and were analyzed with immunoSEQ Analyzer, with only productive sequences retained. Clonality was calculated as one minus the Shannon entropy normalized by log2 of the number of productive unique sequences. Public and private clones were assessed among the 100 most prevalent clones of each patient and control. A clone was defined as Susac-specific if it was absent from the healthy and MS cohorts, from around 960 published viral clones and from other ImmuneACCESS disease sequences. TCRdb reanalyzed the raw reads on its own, using fastp at Q25 for trimming and MiXCR for clone calling, and kept in-frame beta chains. Rows merge per CDR3 protein into single entries with the most common DNA and genes. TCRdb assigned the V and J calls; the authors' analysis was not used. Counted in this sample were some 140,000 distinct CDR3 sequences; about 95% of them appeared once. The top ten hold roughly 0.2% of the sample.

Regarding this clonotype: It lacks a known antigen. Base qualities were left out, and no much larger clone turns up one base away.

V has 1 base trimmed and J has 0 bases trimmed; junction bases matching no gene number 6. Spanning cysteine to phenylalanine, the CDR3 consists of 15 amino acids. The sequence is cut down to CDR3 DNA, 45 bases in frame from base 1. The germline V gene (reference sequence) supplies CDR1 DFQATT and CDR2 SNEGSKA. Peripheral blood CD8+ and CD4+ T cells from healthy donors, Susac syndrome patients and multiple sclerosis patients were profiled using high-throughput TCR beta sequencing. Susac syndrome patients met recently defined diagnostic criteria for definite or probable disease. Bulk CD8+ and CD4+ T cells were purified by magnetic negative isolation, whereas CD8+ TEMRA cells were enriched by FACS. Blood was drawn into EDTA tubes, processed within 24 hours, and PBMCs were isolated by density gradient centrifugation. PBMCs destined for TCR sequencing were cryopreserved in liquid nitrogen and later thawed in a 37 °C water bath. Purity of sorted or isolated CD4+, CD8+ and CD8+ TEMRA cells was at least 90%.

The chain joins TRBV20-1 to TRBJ2-7, with TRBD2 matching 7 junction bases. This TCR came from a human donor with Susac syndrome. What was sequenced was CD8+ T cells from PBMCs. In nucleotide form, the sequence is TGCAGTGCTAGAGGTCCCGGGACTACCTCCTACGAGCAGTACTTC. It encodes CSARGPGTTSYEQYF.